What follows is one T cell receptor (beta chain) and its context. This clonotype was picked up a small number of times. Its antigen is still unknown. No base-level quality is on record; no much larger clone is a single base apart. Instrument on record: Illumina NovaSeq 6000. cDNA libraries for TCRalpha and TCRbeta were prepared by 5'RACE using constant-segment primers, with sample barcodes and unique molecular identifiers added. Trizol reagent was used to extract RNA from every sample. The libraries were amplified in two PCR steps, and the second step added a second sample barcode and Illumina TruSeq adapters. Libraries were sequenced on an Illumina NovaSeq with 2 x 150 bp paired-end reads. In the original analysis: Reads were demultiplexed and collapsed into UMI-guided consensus sequences with migec v1.2.7. Using mixcr v2.1.11, the UMI consensuses were aligned to TRA and TRB V and J templates and assembled into clonotypes. A clonotype was counted as expanded or contracted only if both edgeR and NoisET called the change significant, with noise models trained on biological replicates. For edgeR calls, the cutoffs were a false discovery rate-adjusted p below 0.01 and a log2 fold-change threshold of 1. As an exploratory analysis of dynamics, max-normalized trajectories of the 1000 most abundant clonotypes were examined with PCA combined with hierarchical clustering. The CD4 or CD8 phenotype of responding clones was assigned using the separately sequenced CD4+ and CD8+ repertoires. TCRdb reworked the public reads: Q25 trimming with fastp, MiXCR clone assembly, productive beta chains retained. Rows merge per CDR3 protein into single entries with the most common DNA and genes. Here the V and J calls rest on TCRdb's processing, not on the authors' analysis. The sample table contains roughly 620,000 distinct CDR3 sequences; only one count was recorded for approximately 19% of them. About 12% of the sample belongs to the ten largest clones.

Ficoll-Paque density gradient centrifugation was the method used to isolate PBMCs. The germline V gene gives CDR1 as SNHLY and CDR2 as FYNNEI. The CDR3, from cysteine to phenylalanine, totals 14 residues. Only the CDR3 part of the read is kept: 42 bases, read in frame from the first base. Trimming removed 3 bases from V and 5 bases from J, leaving 13 bases between the germline ends. These data belong to a study of T-cell memory formation after mild COVID-19 (dated by TCRdb to the early 2020s). In terms of the full investigation: Most TCR sequence clusters were specific to one of the two donors. T-cell clones expanding and contracting after mild COVID-19 in a couple of donors were tracked by longitudinal TCRalpha and TCRbeta repertoire sequencing. The cohort was made up of two young adult volunteers, one female and one male, who were previously healthy. General conclusions and limits of the study: Some responding clones were detected in pre-infection memory, suggesting pre-existing cross-reactive memory T cells joined the SARS-CoV-2 response. The study included only a couple of mild cases, and larger cohorts that include severe cases with pre-infection samples were judged to be necessary. Balanced CD4/CD8 phenotypes were observed for clones contracting from day 15 to 85, whereas a bias towards CD4+ was observed for a second wave of clones expanding from day 15 to 37. SARS-CoV-2 specificity of the second-wave clones peaking on day 37 was not confirmed. Contracting CD4+ clones appeared mostly in the CM and EM memory subsets, whereas CD8+ clones were enriched in EMRA.

The receptor chain draws on TRBV2 and TRBJ2-5, with the D gene uncertain. The material sequenced was PBMCs or a T cell subset sorted from them (not recorded which). The origin of this receptor is an adult woman who had mild COVID-19 (a few samples of this study predate the infection). The sample titles of this study are shuffled in the database, so cell type and time point are left out; the donor was told from shared clones. The DNA sequence follows: TGTGCCAGCAGTGAGACCAGTTTTATGGAGACCCAGTACTTC. This translates into CASSETSFMETQYF.